This T cell receptor (beta chain) came from a study of cytotoxic CD8 clonotypes in ibrutinib-treated CLL. TCRdb's table, derived via immunoSEQ multiplex PCR, lists solely in-frame clones and lacks some. The sample gives fewer than 300,000 clones, roughly four fifths of which show up once; approximately 5.6% is in the top ten. The sample in question was PBMCs, obtained at disease progression, from a patient treated with ibrutinib. The sequence was collected from a human donor with chronic lymphocytic leukemia.

The CDR3 DNA is TGCGCCAGCAGCTTGTCCTACTCCGCCGCCAATGAGCAGTTCTTC. Protein product: CASSLSYSAANEQFF. This chain connects TRBV5-1 to TRBJ2-1; D ambiguous. This CDR3 contains 15 residues. Germline V lookup: CDR1 SGHRS, CDR2 YFSETQ. Trimming pared 1 base from V and 6 bases from J, leaving 14 bases between.